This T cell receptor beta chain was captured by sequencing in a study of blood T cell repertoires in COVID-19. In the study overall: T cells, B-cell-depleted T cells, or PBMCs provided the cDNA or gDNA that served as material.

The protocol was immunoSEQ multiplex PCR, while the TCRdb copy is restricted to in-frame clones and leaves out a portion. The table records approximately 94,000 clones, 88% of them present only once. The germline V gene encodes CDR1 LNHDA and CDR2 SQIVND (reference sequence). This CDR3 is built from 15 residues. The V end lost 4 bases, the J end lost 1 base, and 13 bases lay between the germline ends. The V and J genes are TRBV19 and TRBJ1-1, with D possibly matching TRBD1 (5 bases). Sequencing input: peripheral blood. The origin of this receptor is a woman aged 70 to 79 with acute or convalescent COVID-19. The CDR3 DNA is TGTGCCAGTAGTACGTCCAGGGAAACGAACACTGAAGCTTTCTTT. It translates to CASSTSRETNTEAFF.